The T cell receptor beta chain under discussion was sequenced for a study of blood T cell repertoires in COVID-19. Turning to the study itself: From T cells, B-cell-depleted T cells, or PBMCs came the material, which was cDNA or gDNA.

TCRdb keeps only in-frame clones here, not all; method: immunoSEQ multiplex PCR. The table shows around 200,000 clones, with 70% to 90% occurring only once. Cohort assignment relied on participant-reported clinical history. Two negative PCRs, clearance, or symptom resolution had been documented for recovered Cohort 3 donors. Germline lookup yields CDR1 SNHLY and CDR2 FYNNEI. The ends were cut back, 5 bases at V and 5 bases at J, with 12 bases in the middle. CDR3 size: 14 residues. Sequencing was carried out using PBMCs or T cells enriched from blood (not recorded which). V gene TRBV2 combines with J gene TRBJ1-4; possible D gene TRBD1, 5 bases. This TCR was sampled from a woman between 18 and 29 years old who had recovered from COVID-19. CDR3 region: CASSRGRANEKLFF. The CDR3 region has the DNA TGTGCCAGCAGTAGGGGCAGGGCCAATGAAAAACTGTTTTTT.